This record concerns one T cell receptor (beta chain) sequence. This sample was taken from a study of cytomegalovirus exposure and HLA in healthy donors. The germline CDR1 and CDR2 sequences are PRHDT and FYEKMQ (reference sequence). Trimming took 3 bases from V and 5 from J; bases not matched to a gene: 6. The length of the CDR3 is 16 residues. The PCR employed 60 Vbeta primers together with 13 Jbeta primers. Method: immunoSEQ multiplex PCR; TCRdb's copy keeps in-frame clones and lacks some. The sample includes over 100,000 clones, approximately 79% of them seen just once. The source is a male donor in good health and CMV-seronegative. The gene calls are TRBV13 and TRBJ2-2; 10 nucleotides agree with TRBD1. The sequenced sample was PBMCs. This CDR3 reads CASSFLDRGLTGELFF. The CDR3 DNA sequence: TGTGCCAGCAGCTTCCTCGACAGGGGGCTTACCGGGGAGCTGTTTTTT. Complete variable domain (other parts from reference TRBV13 and TRBJ2-2): AAGVIQSPRHLIKEKRETATLKCYPIPRHDTVYWYQQGPGQDPQFLISFYEKMQSDKGSIPDRFSAQQFSDYHSELNMSSLELGDSALYFCASSFLDRGLTGELFFGEGSRLTVL.